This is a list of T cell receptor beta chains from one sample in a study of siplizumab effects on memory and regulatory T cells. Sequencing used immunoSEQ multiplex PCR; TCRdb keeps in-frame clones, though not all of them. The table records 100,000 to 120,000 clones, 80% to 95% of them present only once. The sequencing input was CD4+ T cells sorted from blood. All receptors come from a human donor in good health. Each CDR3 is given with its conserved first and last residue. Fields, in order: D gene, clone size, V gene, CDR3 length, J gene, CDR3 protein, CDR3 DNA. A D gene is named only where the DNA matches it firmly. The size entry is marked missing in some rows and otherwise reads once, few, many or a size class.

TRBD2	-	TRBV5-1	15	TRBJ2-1	CASSLTSGSPNEQFF	TGCGCCAGCAGCTTGACTAGCGGGAGTCCCAATGAGCAGTTCTTC
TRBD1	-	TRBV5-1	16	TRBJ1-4	CASSHPDRGGNEKLFF	TGCGCCAGCAGCCACCCGGACAGGGGAGGGAATGAAAAACTGTTTTTT
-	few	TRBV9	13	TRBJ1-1	CASSEGVNTEAFF	TGTGCCAGCAGCGAAGGGGTGAACACTGAAGCTTTCTTT
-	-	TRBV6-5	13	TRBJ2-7	CASREGGSYEQYF	TGTGCCAGCAGGGAGGGGGGATCCTACGAGCAGTACTTC
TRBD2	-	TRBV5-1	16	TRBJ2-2	CASSLGLAGVSGELFF	TGCGCCAGCAGCTTGGGACTAGCGGGAGTATCCGGGGAGCTGTTTTTT
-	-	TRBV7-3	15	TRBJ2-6	CASSLGPMGANVLTF	TGTGCCAGCAGCTTAGGGCCTATGGGGGCCAACGTCCTGACTTTC
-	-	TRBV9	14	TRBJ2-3	CASGELTHSDTQYF	TGTGCCAGCGGCGAGTTGACTCACTCAGATACGCAGTATTTT
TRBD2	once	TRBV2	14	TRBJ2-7	CASSETSGSYEQYF	TGTGCCAGCAGTGAAACTAGCGGGTCCTACGAGCAGTACTTC
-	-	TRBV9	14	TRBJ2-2	CASSVGTDTGELFF	TGTGCCAGCAGCGTAGGTACGGACACCGGGGAGCTGTTTTTT
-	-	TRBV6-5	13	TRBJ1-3	CASREGTGNTIYF	TGTGCCAGCCGTGAGGGAACTGGAAACACCATATATTTT
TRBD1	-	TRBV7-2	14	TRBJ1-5	CASSPRTGFEPQHF	TGTGCCAGCAGCCCCAGGACAGGTTTTGAGCCCCAGCATTTT
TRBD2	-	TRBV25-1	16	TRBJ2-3	CASSTVGLGATDTQYF	TGTGCCAGCAGTACCGTAGGACTAGGGGCCACAGATACGCAGTATTTT
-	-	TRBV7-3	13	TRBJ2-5	CASSARRDETQYF	TGTGCCAGCAGCGCCAGAAGGGACGAGACCCAGTACTTC
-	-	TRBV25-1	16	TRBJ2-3	CASSEAGLARADTQYF	TGTGCCAGCAGTGAGGCGGGGCTAGCTAGGGCAGATACGCAGTATTTT
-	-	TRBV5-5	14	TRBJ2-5	CASSIRDSQETQYF	TGTGCCAGCAGTATCCGGGACTCCCAAGAGACCCAGTACTTC
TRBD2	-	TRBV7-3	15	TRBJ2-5	CASSLASGVQETQYF	TGTGCCAGCAGCTTGGCTAGCGGGGTTCAAGAGACCCAGTACTTC
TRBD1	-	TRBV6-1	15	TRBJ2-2	CASSGWTGVTGELFF	TGTGCCAGCAGTGGATGGACAGGGGTCACCGGGGAGCTGTTTTTT
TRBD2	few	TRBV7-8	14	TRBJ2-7	CASSLAGRPYEQYF	TGTGCCAGCTCCCTAGCGGGACGGCCCTACGAGCAGTACTTC
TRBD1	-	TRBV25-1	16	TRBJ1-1	CASRGPWGTGDTEAFF	TGTGCCAGCAGGGGTCCTTGGGGGACAGGAGACACTGAAGCTTTCTTT
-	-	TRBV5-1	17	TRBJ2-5	CASSFRAQGYDRETQYF	TGCGCCAGCAGCTTCCGGGCCCAGGGGTACGATAGGGAGACCCAGTACTTC
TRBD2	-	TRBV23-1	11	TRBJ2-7	CASGGGFEQYF	TGCGCCAGCGGGGGAGGGTTTGAGCAGTACTTC
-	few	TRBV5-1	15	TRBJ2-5	CASSLSPNVGETQYF	TGCGCCAGCAGCTTGAGCCCGAACGTGGGGGAGACCCAGTACTTC
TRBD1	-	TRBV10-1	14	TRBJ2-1	CASLPGQGPKGQFF	TGCGCCAGCCTCCCGGGACAGGGACCTAAGGGGCAGTTCTTC
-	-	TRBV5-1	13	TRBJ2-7	CASSLIEGGEQYF	TGCGCCAGCAGCCTGATCGAGGGGGGCGAGCAGTACTTC
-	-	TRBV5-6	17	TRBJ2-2	CASSPSSRLTNTGELFF	TGTGCCAGCAGCCCGAGTTCCCGGCTTACGAACACCGGGGAGCTGTTTTTT
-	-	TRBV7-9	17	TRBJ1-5	CASSPEGGERGKQPQHF	TGTGCCAGCAGCCCAGAGGGGGGAGAAAGGGGAAAACAGCCCCAGCATTTT
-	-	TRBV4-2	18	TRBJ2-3	CASSQVWTVAQRTDTQYF	TGTGCCAGCAGCCAAGTCTGGACGGTAGCACAACGCACAGATACGCAGTATTTT
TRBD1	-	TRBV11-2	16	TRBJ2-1	CASSLQGDSSYNEQFF	TGTGCCAGCAGCTTACAGGGGGACAGCTCCTACAATGAGCAGTTCTTC
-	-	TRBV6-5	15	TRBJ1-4	CASSYSPGKGEKLFF	TGTGCCAGCAGTTACTCGCCGGGGAAAGGGGAAAAACTGTTTTTT
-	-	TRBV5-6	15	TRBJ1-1	CASSLSPTENTEAFF	TGTGCCAGCAGCTTGTCCCCGACAGAGAACACTGAAGCTTTCTTT
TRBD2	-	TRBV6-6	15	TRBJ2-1	CASSLRGREGNEQFF	TGTGCCAGCAGCCTACGCGGGAGGGAAGGCAATGAGCAGTTCTTC
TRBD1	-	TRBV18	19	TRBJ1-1	CASSPNGPGTGEMNTEAFF	TGTGCCAGCTCACCGAACGGACCGGGGACAGGCGAGATGAACACTGAAGCTTTCTTT
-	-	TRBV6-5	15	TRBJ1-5	CASSGVRGGNQPQHF	TGTGCCAGCAGTGGGGTCAGGGGTGGCAATCAGCCCCAGCATTTT
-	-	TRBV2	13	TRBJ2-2	CASRKDSPGELFF	TGTGCCAGCAGGAAGGACAGTCCCGGGGAGCTGTTTTTT
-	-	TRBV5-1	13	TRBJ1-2	CASSRGTDYGYTF	TGCGCCAGCAGTCGCGGGACGGACTATGGCTACACCTTC
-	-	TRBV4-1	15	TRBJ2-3	CASSQGPGRVDTQYF	TGCGCCAGCAGCCAGGGCCCGGGGCGGGTAGATACGCAGTATTTT
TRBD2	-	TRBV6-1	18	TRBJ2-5	CASSVVIAGGPGQETQYF	TGTGCCAGCAGTGTAGTGATAGCGGGAGGGCCTGGACAAGAGACCCAGTACTTC
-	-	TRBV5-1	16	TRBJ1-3	CASSLAAVSSGNTIYF	TGCGCCAGCAGCTTGGCCGCGGTGAGCTCTGGAAACACCATATATTTT
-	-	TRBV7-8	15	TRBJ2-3	CASSLRAASTDTQYF	TGTGCCAGCAGCTTAAGAGCGGCTAGCACAGATACGCAGTATTTT
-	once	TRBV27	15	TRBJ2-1	CASSLRRDFYNEQFF	TGTGCCAGCAGTTTACGTCGGGATTTTTACAATGAGCAGTTCTTC
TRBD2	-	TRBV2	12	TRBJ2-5	CAAGGVDEVQYF	TGTGCCGCGGGGGGGGTAGACGAGGTCCAGTACTTC
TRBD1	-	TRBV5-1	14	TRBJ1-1	CASRRGGENTEAFF	TGCGCCAGCAGAAGAGGGGGCGAGAACACTGAAGCTTTCTTT
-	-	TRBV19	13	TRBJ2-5	CASTPTGQETQYF	TGTGCCAGTACCCCGACGGGCCAAGAGACCCAGTACTTC
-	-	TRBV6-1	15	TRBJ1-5	CASSSNIDPNQPQHF	TGTGCCAGCAGTTCCAACATAGACCCCAATCAGCCCCAGCATTTT
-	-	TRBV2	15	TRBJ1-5	CASSEWDGKRQPQHF	TGTGCCAGCAGTGAATGGGACGGCAAAAGACAGCCCCAGCATTTT
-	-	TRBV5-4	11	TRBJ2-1	CASSLVSEQFF	TGTGCCAGCAGCTTGGTTAGCGAGCAGTTCTTC
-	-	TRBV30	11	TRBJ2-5	CAWSTRETQYF	TGTGCCTGGAGTACGAGGGAGACCCAGTACTTC
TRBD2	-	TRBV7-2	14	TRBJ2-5	CASSFSAGGETQYF	TGTGCCAGCAGCTTTTCAGCGGGGGGAGAGACCCAGTACTTC
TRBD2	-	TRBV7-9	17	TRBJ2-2	CASSFRTSGDPTGELFF	TGTGCCAGCAGCTTCCGGACTAGCGGGGATCCCACCGGGGAGCTGTTTTTT
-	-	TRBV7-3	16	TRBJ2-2	CASSLNPVGVGGELFF	TGTGCCAGCAGCTTGAATCCCGTAGGGGTAGGCGGGGAGCTGTTTTTT
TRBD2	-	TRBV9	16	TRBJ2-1	CASSALAGGTYNEQFF	TGTGCCAGCAGCGCACTAGCGGGAGGGACCTACAATGAGCAGTTCTTC
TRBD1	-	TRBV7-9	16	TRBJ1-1	CASSPRQGAQDTEAFF	TGTGCCAGCAGCCCGAGACAGGGGGCGCAGGACACTGAAGCTTTCTTT
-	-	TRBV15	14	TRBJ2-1	CATSPRGGGNEQFF	TGTGCCACCAGCCCACGTGGAGGGGGCAATGAGCAGTTCTTC
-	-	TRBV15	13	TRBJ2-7	CATSRPEPYEQYF	TGTGCCACCAGCAGACCAGAGCCCTACGAGCAGTACTTC
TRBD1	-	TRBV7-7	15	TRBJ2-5	CASSPGGTGQETQYF	TGTGCCAGCAGCCCCGGCGGGACAGGGCAAGAGACCCAGTACTTC
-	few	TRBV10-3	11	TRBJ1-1	CAISRDTEAFF	TGTGCCATCAGCAGGGACACTGAAGCTTTCTTT
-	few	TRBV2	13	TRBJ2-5	CASRKHNQETQYF	TGTGCCAGCAGGAAACATAATCAAGAGACCCAGTACTTC
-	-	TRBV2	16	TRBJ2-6	CASGREYYSGANVLTF	TGTGCCAGCGGCAGGGAATACTACTCTGGGGCCAACGTCCTGACTTTC
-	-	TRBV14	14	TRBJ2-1	CASSQEGVYNEQFF	TGTGCCAGCAGCCAAGAAGGAGTGTACAATGAGCAGTTCTTC
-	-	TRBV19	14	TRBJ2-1	CASRQGFSYNEQFF	TGTGCCAGTAGACAGGGATTCTCCTACAATGAGCAGTTCTTC